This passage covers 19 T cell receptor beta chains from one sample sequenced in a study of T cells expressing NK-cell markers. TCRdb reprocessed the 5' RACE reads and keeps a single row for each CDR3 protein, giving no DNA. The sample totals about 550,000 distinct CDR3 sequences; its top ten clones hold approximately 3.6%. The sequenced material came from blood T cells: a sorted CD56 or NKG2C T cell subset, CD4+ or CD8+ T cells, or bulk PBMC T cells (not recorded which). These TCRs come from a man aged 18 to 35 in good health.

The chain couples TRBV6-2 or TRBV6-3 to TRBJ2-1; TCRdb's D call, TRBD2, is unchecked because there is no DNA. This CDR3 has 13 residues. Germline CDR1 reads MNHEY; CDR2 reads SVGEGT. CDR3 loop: CASRNREGNEQFF.

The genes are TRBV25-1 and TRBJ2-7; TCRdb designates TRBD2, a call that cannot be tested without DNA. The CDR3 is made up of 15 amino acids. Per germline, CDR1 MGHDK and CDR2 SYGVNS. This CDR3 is CASSEYFAGEGEQYF.

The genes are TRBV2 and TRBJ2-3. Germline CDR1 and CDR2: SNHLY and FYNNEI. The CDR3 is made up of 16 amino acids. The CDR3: CASSEASGWGTDTQYF.

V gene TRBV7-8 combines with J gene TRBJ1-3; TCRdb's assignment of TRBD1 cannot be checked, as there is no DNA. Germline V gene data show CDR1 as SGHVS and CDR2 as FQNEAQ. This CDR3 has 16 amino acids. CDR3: CASSLGSGGRGNTIYF. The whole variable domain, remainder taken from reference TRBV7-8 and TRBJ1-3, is GAGVSQSPRYKVAKRGQDVALRCDPISGHVSLFWYQQALGQGPEFLTYFQNEAQLDKSGLPSDRFFAERPEGSVSTLKIQRTQQEDSAVYLCASSLGSGGRGNTIYFGEGSWLTVV.

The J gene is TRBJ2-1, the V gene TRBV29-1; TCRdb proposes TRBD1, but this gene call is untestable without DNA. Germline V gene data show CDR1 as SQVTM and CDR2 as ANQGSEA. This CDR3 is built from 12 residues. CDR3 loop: CSVVRGAGEQFF.

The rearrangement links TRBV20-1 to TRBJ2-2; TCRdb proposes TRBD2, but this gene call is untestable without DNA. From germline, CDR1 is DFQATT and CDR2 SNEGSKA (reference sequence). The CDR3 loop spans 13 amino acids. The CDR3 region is CSAPLLVGGELFF.

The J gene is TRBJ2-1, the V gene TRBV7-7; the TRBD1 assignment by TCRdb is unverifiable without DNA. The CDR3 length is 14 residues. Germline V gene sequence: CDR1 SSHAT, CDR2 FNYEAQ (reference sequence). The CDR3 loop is CASSQAGQGNEQFF.

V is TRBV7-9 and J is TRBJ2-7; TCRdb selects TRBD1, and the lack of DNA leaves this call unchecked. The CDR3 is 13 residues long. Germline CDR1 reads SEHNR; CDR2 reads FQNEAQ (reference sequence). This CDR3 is CASQGQATYEQYF.

CDR3 sequence: CASSWGTAGPSTEAFF. The chain combines TRBV5-5 with TRBJ1-1. Germline CDR1 SGHKS, CDR2 YYEKEE (reference sequence). This CDR3 spans 16 amino acids.

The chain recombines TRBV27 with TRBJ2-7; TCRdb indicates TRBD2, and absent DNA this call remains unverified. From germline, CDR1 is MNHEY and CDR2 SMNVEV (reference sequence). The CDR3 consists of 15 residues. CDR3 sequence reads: CASSSATSGNLEQYF.

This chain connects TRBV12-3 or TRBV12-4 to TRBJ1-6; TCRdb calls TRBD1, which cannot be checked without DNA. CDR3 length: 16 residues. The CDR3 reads CASSPRTDSYNSPLHF.

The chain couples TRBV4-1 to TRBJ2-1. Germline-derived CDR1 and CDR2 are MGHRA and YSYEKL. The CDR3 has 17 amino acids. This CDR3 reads CASSQEVAVSSYNEQFF.

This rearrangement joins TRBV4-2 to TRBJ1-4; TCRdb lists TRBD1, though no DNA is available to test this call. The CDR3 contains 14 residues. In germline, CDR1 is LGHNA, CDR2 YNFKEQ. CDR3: CASTPDRRFEKLFF.

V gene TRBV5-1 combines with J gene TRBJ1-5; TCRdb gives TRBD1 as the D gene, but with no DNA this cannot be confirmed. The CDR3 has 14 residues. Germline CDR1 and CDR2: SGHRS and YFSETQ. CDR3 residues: CASSFDGGNQPQHF.

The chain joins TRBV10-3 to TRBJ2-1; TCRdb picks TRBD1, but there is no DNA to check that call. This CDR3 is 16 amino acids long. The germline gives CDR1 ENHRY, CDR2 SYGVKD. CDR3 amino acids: CAISRSSGQGSHEQFF.

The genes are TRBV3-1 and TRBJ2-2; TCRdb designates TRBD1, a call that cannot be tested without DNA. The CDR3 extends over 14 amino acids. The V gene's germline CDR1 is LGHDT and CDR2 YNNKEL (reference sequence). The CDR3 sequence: CASSPFGRTGELFF. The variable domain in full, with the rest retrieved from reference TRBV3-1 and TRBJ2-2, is DTAVSQTPKYLVTQMGNDKSIKCEQNLGHDTMYWYKQDSKKFLKIMFSYNNKELIINETVPNRFSPKSPDKAHLNLHINSLELGDSAVYFCASSPFGRTGELFFGEGSRLTVL.

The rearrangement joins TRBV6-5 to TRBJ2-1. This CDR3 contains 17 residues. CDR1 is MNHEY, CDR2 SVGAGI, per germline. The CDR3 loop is CASSYSSLLNQANEQFF.

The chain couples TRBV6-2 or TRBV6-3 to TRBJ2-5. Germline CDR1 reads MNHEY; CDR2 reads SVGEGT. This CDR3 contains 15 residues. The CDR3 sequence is CASGDPKDKQETQYF.

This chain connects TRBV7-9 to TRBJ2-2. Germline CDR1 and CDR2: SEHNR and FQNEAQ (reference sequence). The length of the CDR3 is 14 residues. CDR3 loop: CASSLEIGTGELFF.